The 23 T cell receptor beta chains in this list originate from one sample, sequenced in a study of T cell responses to AZD1222 COVID-19 vaccine. TCRdb's table, derived via immunoSEQ multiplex PCR, lists solely in-frame clones and lacks some. Of 110,000 to 150,000 clones in the sample, about 91% were seen once. The material sequenced was peripheral blood, taken on day 0 of AZD1222 vaccination. These receptors all come from an adult in good health.

J is TRBJ2-3 and V is TRBV7-2; 7 bases align to TRBD2. Trimming took 3 bases from V and 7 from J; bases not matched to a gene: 10. Germline lookup yields CDR1 SGHTA and CDR2 FQGNSA. This CDR3 spans 15 amino acids. This chain's CDR3 is CASSFERGKTNTQYF. The DNA of the CDR3 is TGTGCCAGCAGCTTTGAGCGGGGAAAAACCAATACGCAGTATTTT.

The genes are TRBV7-6 and TRBJ1-1, with D hard to call. V lost 5 bases, J lost 1 base, and 8 bases lay in between. Germline CDR1 and CDR2: SGHVS and FNYEAQ. This CDR3 spans 13 amino acids. CDR3 nucleotides: TGTGCCAGCAGCCCAACGGGGAACACTGAAGCTTTCTTT. It codes for CASSPTGNTEAFF. Variable domain in full (rest from reference TRBV7-6 and TRBJ1-1): GAGVSQSPRYKVTKRGQDVALRCDPISGHVSLYWYRQALGQGPEFLTYFNYEAQQDKSGLPNDRFSAERPEGSISTLTIQRTEQRDSAMYRCASSPTGNTEAFFGQGTRLTVV.

The chain is built from TRBV10-1 and TRBJ1-6; 7 positions match TRBD1. The ends lost 3 bases at V and 7 bases at J; junction bases unmatched: 12. This CDR3 is built from 17 residues. Germline V lookup: CDR1 WNHNN, CDR2 SYGVQD (reference sequence). DNA of the CDR3: TGCGCCAGCAGTGATCCCGCCTCCGGGACAGAAAATTCACCCCTCCACTTT. Its translation is CASSDPASGTENSPLHF.

The chain joins TRBV25-1 to TRBJ2-7, with 7 bases aligning to TRBD2. Germline V gene lookup returns CDR1 MGHDK and CDR2 SYGVNS. The CDR3 totals 11 residues. J gave up 5 bases and V 8 bases, and 3 bases lay outside the gene matches. This CDR3 is CASGLEDEQYF. As DNA, the CDR3 is TGTGCCAGCGGACTAGAAGACGAGCAGTACTTC.

V gene TRBV7-2 combines with J gene TRBJ2-1; the match to TRBD2 covers 8 bases. The V and J ends lost 2 bases and 7 bases, in that order; junction bases with no gene match: 7. Per germline, CDR1 SGHTA and CDR2 FQGNSA. CDR3 length equals 15 residues. The DNA of the CDR3 is TGTGCCAGCAGCTTATTGGCGGGGGGATTAAATGAGCAGTTCTTC. It encodes CASSLLAGGLNEQFF.

This chain joins TRBV3-1 (or the pseudogene TRBV3-2) and TRBJ2-1; tentatively, D is TRBD1 or TRBD2 (5 bases each). The CDR3 spans 14 residues. V was trimmed by 4 bases and J by 7 bases, leaving 14 bases between them. The germline CDR1 and CDR2 sequences are LGHDT and YNNKEL (reference sequence). The CDR3 sequence is CASSRDPVSNEQFF. The DNA of the CDR3 is TGTGCCAGCAGCCGGGACCCAGTCTCAAATGAGCAGTTCTTC.

The V gene is TRBV7-7, the J gene TRBJ2-3; 7 bases are a match to TRBD2. From germline, CDR1 is SSHAT and CDR2 FNYEAQ (reference sequence). The CDR3 extends over 14 amino acids. The V gene end was trimmed by 6 bases and the J gene end by 1 base; junction bases not matched to a gene: 4. The CDR3: CASSIGRGTDTQYF. CDR3 nucleotides: TGTGCCAGCAGTATAGGGAGGGGCACAGATACGCAGTATTTT.

J is TRBJ2-2 and V is TRBV9; 10 bases line up with TRBD2. The germline V gene has CDR1 SGDLS and CDR2 YYNGEE. The CDR3 runs 17 residues. The V and J ends lost 1 base and 4 bases, in that order; junction bases with no gene match: 7. CDR3 sequence reads: CASSVQRGGRGTGELFF. In DNA form, the CDR3 reads TGTGCCAGCAGCGTACAGCGGGGGGGCAGGGGCACCGGGGAGCTGTTTTTT.

This chain links TRBV11-3 with TRBJ2-2; the match to TRBD2 covers 10 bases. The CDR3 is 14 amino acids. Germline-derived CDR1 and CDR2 are SGHNT and YENEEA. With V trimmed by 6 bases and J by 4 bases, 2 bases remained unmatched. CDR3 loop: CASRRTSGTGELFF. The DNA for the CDR3 is TGTGCCAGCAGAAGGACTAGCGGCACCGGGGAGCTGTTTTTT.

This sequence joins TRBV28 and TRBJ1-6; D is unclear. Germline-derived CDR1 and CDR2 are MDHEN and SYDVKM. This CDR3 spans 15 amino acids. V was clipped by 7 bases and J by 9 bases, with 19 bases between them. CDR3 protein: CASTEDLRESSPLHF. The CDR3, as DNA: TGTGCCAGCACCGAAGACCTGAGGGAGAGTTCACCCCTCCACTTT.

The V and J genes are TRBV6-5 and TRBJ2-7; a possible D gene is TRBD2 (5 bases). CDR3 length: 12 residues. Germline lookup yields CDR1 MNHEY and CDR2 SVGAGI. V was trimmed by 6 bases and J by 6 bases, leaving 12 bases between them. This chain's CDR3 is CASSVSRGEQYF. For the CDR3, the DNA is TGTGCCAGCAGCGTGTCACGGGGCGAGCAGTACTTC.

This chain connects TRBV7-2 to TRBJ1-5; no clear D. V was clipped by 5 bases and J by 0 bases, with 17 bases between them. Looked up from germline, CDR1 is SGHTA and CDR2 is FQGNSA. The CDR3 extends over 17 amino acids. In nucleotides, the CDR3 is TGTGCCAGCAGCCTGTATGCCGGATCATATAGCAATCAGCCCCAGCATTTT. Protein sequence: CASSLYAGSYSNQPQHF. The variable domain in full, with the rest retrieved from reference TRBV7-2 and TRBJ1-5, is GAGVSQSPSNKVTEKGKDVELRCDPISGHTALYWYRQSLGQGLEFLIYFQGNSAPDKSGLPSDRFSAERTGGSVSTLTIQRTQQEDSAVYLCASSLYAGSYSNQPQHFGDGTRLSIL.

The rearrangement joins TRBV28 to TRBJ2-2; D uncertain. Germline values: CDR1 MDHEN, CDR2 SYDVKM. This CDR3 contains 16 residues. V shed 6 bases and J shed 0 bases, with 14 bases lying between them. This chain's CDR3 is CASSTIVTPNTGELFF. CDR3 nucleotide sequence: TGTGCCAGCAGCACAATTGTTACACCGAACACCGGGGAGCTGTTTTTT.

This chain uses TRBV4-2 with TRBJ2-2, with 11 bases that match TRBD1. The trim removed 0 bases at V and 4 bases at J, leaving 4 bases unmatched. The length of the CDR3 is 17 residues. The germline V gene encodes CDR1 LGHNA and CDR2 YNFKEQ. The CDR3 is CASSQEGGQGVTGELFF. As DNA, the CDR3 is TGTGCCAGCAGCCAAGAGGGGGGACAGGGGGTCACCGGGGAGCTGTTTTTT.

The V and J genes are TRBV10-2 and TRBJ2-5; 7 nucleotides line up with TRBD1. This CDR3 region has 13 residues. Germline loops: CDR1 WSHSY, CDR2 SAAADI. The ends lost 6 bases at V and 3 bases at J; junction bases unmatched: 4. CDR3 residues: CASRFTGEETQYF. In nucleotides, the CDR3 is TGCGCCAGCAGATTTACAGGGGAAGAGACCCAGTACTTC.

The gene calls are TRBV5-1 and TRBJ2-5; TRBD2 agrees at 8 bases. The V segment lost 6 bases and the J segment 2 bases; nucleotides outside the gene matches: 9. There are 15 residues in the CDR3. Germline CDR1 and CDR2: SGHRS and YFSETQ. DNA of the CDR3: TGCGCCAGCACCCTTTACGGGGGGGGTCAAGAGACCCAGTACTTC. Translation gives CASTLYGGGQETQYF.

The chain links TRBV5-1 to TRBJ2-2, with a possible D match to TRBD2 (5 bases). The CDR3 contains 14 residues. Germline CDR1 reads SGHRS; CDR2 reads YFSETQ. Trimming removed 4 bases at V and 4 bases at J, with 11 bases between. The DNA of the CDR3 is TGCGCCAGCAGCCCCGACTATGTCACCGGGGAGCTGTTTTTT. Amino acid sequence: CASSPDYVTGELFF.

The rearrangement links TRBV9 to TRBJ1-3, with D hard to call. This CDR3 has 13 amino acids. V gave up 4 bases and J gave up 3 bases, with 8 bases separating them. The germline V gene has CDR1 SGDLS and CDR2 YYNGEE. For the CDR3, the DNA is TGTGCCAGCAGCCCCAGAGATGGAAACACCATATATTTT. Translation gives CASSPRDGNTIYF.

V is TRBV18 and J is TRBJ2-7; a possible D gene is TRBD2 (6 bases). The CDR3 has 13 amino acids. V was clipped by 3 bases and J by 6 bases, with 12 bases between them. Germline CDR1 KGHSH, CDR2 LQKENI. CDR3 sequence reads: CASSPGLFVEQYF. The DNA for the CDR3 is TGTGCCAGCTCACCGGGACTGTTTGTCGAGCAGTACTTC.

The chain recombines TRBV3-1 (or the pseudogene TRBV3-2) with TRBJ1-2; D unclear. Germline V CDR1 and CDR2: LGHDT, YNNKEL (reference sequence). There are 15 residues in the CDR3. V lost 3 bases, J lost 0 bases, and 11 bases lay in between. Written as DNA, the CDR3 is TGTGCCAGCAGCCAGCGGGTATGGTCTAACTATGGCTACACCTTC. Translated: CASSQRVWSNYGYTF.

The genes are TRBV2 and TRBJ2-1, with D perhaps assigned TRBD1 or TRBD2 (6 bases each). The CDR3 sequence is 16 residues long. V lost 4 bases and J 2 bases, leaving 15 bases between the germline ends. Germline V gene lookup returns CDR1 SNHLY and CDR2 FYNNEI. The CDR3 spells CASSAGGGGTYNEQFF. The DNA for the CDR3 is TGTGCCAGCAGTGCTGGAGGGGGAGGCACCTACAATGAGCAGTTCTTC. Full variable domain (remainder filled in from reference TRBV2 and TRBJ2-1): EPEVTQTPSHQVTQMGQEVILRCVPISNHLYFYWYRQILGQKVEFLVSFYNNEISEKSEIFDDQFSVERPDGSNFTLKIRSTKLEDSAMYFCASSAGGGGTYNEQFFGPGTRLTVL.

The CDR3 sequence is CASSLGGTGTTGELFF. The CDR3 DNA follows: TGTGCCAGCAGCTTGGGGGGGACAGGGACCACCGGGGAGCTGTTTTTT. The rearrangement links TRBV7-3 to TRBJ2-2, with TRBD1 matching 9 bases. Per germline, CDR1 SGHTA and CDR2 FQGTGA. This CDR3 has 16 residues. V dropped 3 bases and J dropped 4; count of bases not matched to a gene: 6.

The V call is TRBV4-1, the J call TRBJ1-4; the D gene is possibly TRBD1 (5 bases). Germline V gives CDR1 MGHRA, CDR2 YSYEKL. This CDR3 contains 16 residues. V dropped 4 bases and J dropped 3 bases, with 15 bases sitting between them. CDR3 residues: CASSPGGGYANEKLFF. In DNA form, the CDR3 reads TGCGCCAGCAGCCCTGGGGGAGGGTATGCTAATGAAAAACTGTTTTTT.